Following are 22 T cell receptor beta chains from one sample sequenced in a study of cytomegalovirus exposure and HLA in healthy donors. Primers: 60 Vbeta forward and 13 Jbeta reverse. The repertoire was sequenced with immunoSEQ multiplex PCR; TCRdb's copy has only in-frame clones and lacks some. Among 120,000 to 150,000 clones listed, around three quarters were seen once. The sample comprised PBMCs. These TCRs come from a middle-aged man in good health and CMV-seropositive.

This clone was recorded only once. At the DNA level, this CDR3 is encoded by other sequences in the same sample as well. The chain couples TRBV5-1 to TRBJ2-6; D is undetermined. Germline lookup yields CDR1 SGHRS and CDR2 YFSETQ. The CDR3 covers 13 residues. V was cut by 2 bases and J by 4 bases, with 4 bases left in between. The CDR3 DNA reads TGCGCCAGCAGCTTTCAGGGGGCCAACGTCCTGACTTTC. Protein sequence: CASSFQGANVLTF.

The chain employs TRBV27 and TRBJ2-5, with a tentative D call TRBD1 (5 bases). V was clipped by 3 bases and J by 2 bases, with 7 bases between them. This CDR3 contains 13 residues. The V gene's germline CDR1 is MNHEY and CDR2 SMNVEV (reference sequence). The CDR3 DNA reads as TGTGCCAGCAGTTTCCAGGGACAAGAGACCCAGTACTTC. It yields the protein CASSFQGQETQYF.

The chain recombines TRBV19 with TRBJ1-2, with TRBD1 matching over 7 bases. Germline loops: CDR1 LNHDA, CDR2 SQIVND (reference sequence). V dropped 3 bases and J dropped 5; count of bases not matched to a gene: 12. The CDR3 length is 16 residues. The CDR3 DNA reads TGTGCCAGTAGTATCGGCGGGACAGCTGCGAGTTATGGCTACACCTTC. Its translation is CASSIGGTAASYGYTF.

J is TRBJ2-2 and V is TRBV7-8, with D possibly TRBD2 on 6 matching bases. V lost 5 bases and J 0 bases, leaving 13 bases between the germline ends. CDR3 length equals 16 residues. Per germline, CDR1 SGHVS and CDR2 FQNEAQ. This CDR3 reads CASSRGVFSNTGELFF. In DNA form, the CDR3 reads TGTGCCAGCAGCCGCGGGGTATTTTCGAACACCGGGGAGCTGTTTTTT.

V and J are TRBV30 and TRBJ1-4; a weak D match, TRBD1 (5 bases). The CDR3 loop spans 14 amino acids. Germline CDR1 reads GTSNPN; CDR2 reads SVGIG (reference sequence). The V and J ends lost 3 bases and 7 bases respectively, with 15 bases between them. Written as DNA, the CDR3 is TGTGCCTGGAGGGACAACAGTAGATTTGAAAAACTGTTTTTT. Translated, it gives CAWRDNSRFEKLFF.

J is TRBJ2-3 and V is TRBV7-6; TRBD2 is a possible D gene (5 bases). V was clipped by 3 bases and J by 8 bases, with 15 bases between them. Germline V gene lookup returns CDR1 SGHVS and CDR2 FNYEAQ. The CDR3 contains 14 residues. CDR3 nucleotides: TGTGCCAGCAGCTTTGATTGGGCCAGCGGTACGCAGTATTTT. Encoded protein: CASSFDWASGTQYF.

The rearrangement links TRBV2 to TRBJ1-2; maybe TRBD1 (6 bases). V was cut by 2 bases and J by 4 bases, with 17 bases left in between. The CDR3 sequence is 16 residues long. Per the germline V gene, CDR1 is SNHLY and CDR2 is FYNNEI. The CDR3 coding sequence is TGTGCCAGCAGTGAAAACGCTGACAGGTTTGGCTATGGCTACACCTTC. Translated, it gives CASSENADRFGYGYTF.

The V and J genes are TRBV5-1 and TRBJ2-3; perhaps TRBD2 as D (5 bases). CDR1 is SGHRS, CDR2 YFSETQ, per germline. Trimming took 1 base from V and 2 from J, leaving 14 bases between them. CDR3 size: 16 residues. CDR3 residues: CASSLLLGSATDTQYF. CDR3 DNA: TGCGCCAGCAGCTTGTTACTAGGCTCCGCCACAGATACGCAGTATTTT.

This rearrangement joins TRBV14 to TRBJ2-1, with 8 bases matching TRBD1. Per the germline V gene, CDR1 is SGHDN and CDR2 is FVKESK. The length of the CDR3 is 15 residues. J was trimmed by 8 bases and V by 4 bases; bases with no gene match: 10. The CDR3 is CASSPGPTGGDEQFF. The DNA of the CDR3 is TGTGCCAGCAGCCCCGGTCCTACAGGGGGAGATGAGCAGTTCTTC.

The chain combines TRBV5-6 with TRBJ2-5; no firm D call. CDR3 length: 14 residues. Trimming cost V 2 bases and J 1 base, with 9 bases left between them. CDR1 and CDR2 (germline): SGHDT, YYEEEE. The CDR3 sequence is CASSFRPGQETQYF. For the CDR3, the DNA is TGTGCCAGCAGCTTTCGGCCAGGCCAAGAGACCCAGTACTTC.

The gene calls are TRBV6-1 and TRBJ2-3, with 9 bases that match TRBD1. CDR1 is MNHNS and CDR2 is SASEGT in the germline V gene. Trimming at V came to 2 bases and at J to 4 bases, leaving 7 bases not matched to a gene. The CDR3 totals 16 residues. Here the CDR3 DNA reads TGTGCCAGCAGTGAATTAGGGACAGGGTTTGCAGATACGCAGTATTTT. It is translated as CASSELGTGFADTQYF.

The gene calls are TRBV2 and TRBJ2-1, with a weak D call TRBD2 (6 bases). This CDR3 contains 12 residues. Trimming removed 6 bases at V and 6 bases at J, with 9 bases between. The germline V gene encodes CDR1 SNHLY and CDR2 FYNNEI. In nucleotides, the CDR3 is TGTGCCAGCAGCGCGGGGATCAATGAGCAGTTCTTC. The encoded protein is CASSAGINEQFF.

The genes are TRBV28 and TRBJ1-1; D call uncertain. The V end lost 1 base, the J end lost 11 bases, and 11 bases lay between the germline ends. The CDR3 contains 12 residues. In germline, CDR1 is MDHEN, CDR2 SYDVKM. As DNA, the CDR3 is TGTGCCAGCAGTTTATATCCGAACGCGGCTTTCTTT. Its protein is CASSLYPNAAFF.

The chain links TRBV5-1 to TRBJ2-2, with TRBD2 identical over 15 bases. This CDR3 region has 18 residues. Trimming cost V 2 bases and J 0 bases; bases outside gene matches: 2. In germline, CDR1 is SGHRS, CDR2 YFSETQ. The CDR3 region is CASSFGLAGGANTGELFF. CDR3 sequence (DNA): TGCGCCAGCAGCTTTGGACTAGCGGGAGGGGCGAACACCGGGGAGCTGTTTTTT. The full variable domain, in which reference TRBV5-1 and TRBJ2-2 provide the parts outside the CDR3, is KAGVTQTPRYLIKTRGQQVTLSCSPISGHRSVSWYQQTPGQGLQFLFEYFSETQRNKGNFPGRFSGRQFSNSRSEMNVSTLELGDSALYLCASSFGLAGGANTGELFFGEGSRLTVL.

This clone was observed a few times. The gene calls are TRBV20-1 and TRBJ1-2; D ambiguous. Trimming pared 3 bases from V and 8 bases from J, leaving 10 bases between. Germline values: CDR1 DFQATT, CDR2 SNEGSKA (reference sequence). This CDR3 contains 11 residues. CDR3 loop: CSASQAGGYTF. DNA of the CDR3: TGCAGTGCTAGCCAGGCGGGGGGCTACACCTTC.

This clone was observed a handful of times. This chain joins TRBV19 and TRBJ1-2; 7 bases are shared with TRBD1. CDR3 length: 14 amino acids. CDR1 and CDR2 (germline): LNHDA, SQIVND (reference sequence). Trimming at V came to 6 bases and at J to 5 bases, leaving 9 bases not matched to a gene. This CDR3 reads CASSEGQGGYGYTF. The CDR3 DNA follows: TGTGCCAGTAGCGAGGGGCAGGGGGGTTATGGCTACACCTTC.

CDR3 region: CASSLQQSTEAFF. Written as DNA, the CDR3 is TGTGCCAGCAGCCTTCAACAGAGCACTGAAGCTTTCTTT. The V gene is TRBV13, the J gene TRBJ1-1; D is unclear. From germline, CDR1 is PRHDT and CDR2 FYEKMQ (reference sequence). Trimming took 5 bases from V and 4 from J, leaving 11 bases between them. This CDR3 contains 13 residues.

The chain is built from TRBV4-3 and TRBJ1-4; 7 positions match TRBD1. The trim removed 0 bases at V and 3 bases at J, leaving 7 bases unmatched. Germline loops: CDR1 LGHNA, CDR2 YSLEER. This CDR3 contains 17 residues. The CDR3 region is CASSQDQDRSSNEKLFF. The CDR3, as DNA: TGCGCCAGCAGCCAAGATCAGGACAGGAGCTCTAATGAAAAACTGTTTTTT.

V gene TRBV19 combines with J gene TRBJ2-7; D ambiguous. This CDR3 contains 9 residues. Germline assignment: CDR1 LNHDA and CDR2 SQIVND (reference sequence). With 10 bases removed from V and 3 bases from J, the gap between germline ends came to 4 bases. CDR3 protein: CANNYEQYF. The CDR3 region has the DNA TGTGCCAATAACTACGAGCAGTACTTC.

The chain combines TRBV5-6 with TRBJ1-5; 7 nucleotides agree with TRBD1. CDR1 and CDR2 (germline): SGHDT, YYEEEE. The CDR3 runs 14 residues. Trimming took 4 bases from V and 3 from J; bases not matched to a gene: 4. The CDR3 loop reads CASSRTGVNQPQHF. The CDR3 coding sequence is TGTGCCAGCAGCCGGACAGGAGTCAATCAGCCCCAGCATTTT.

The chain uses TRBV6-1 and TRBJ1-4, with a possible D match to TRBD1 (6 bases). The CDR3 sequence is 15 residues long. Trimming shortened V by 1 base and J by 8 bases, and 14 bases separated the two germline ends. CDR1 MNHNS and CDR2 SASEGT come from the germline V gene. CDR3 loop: CASSEGDNTPEKLFF. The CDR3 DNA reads TGTGCCAGCAGTGAAGGGGACAACACACCCGAAAAACTGTTTTTT.

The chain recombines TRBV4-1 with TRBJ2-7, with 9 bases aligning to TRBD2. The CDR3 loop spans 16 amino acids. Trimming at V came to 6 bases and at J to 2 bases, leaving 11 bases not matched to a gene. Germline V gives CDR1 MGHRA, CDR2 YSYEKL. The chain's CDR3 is CASSPALAGLTYEQYF. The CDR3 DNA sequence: TGCGCCAGCAGTCCCGCCCTAGCGGGACTCACCTACGAGCAGTACTTC.